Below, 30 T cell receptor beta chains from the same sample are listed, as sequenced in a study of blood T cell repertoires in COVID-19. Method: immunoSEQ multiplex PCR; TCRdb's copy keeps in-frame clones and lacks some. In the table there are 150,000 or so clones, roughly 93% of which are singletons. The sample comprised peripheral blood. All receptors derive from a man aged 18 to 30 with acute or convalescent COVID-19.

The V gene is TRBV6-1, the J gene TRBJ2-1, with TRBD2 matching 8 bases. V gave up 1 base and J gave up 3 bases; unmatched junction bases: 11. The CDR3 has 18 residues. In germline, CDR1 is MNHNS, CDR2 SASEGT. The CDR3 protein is CASSEDRSFSGVYNEQFF. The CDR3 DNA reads TGTGCCAGCAGTGAAGATCGCAGCTTTAGCGGGGTCTACAATGAGCAGTTCTTC.

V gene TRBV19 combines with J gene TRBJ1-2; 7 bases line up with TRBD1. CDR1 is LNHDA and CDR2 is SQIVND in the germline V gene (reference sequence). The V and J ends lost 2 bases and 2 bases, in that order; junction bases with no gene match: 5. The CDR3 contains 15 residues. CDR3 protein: CASSIWDRPNYGYTF. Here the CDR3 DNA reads TGTGCCAGTAGTATATGGGACAGACCGAACTATGGCTACACCTTC.

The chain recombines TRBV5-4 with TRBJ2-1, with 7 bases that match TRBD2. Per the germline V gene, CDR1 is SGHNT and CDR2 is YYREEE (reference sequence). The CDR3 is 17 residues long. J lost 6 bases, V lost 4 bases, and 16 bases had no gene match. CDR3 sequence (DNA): TGTGCCAGCAGCCGGGGAATACTAGCGACGACGTCCAATGAGCAGTTCTTC. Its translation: CASSRGILATTSNEQFF.

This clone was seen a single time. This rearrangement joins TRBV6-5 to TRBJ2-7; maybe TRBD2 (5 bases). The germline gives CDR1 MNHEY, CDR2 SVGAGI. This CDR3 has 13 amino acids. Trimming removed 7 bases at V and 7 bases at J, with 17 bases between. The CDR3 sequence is CASTITEGLEQYF. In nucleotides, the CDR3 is TGTGCCAGCACCATTACAGAGGGATTGGAGCAGTACTTC.

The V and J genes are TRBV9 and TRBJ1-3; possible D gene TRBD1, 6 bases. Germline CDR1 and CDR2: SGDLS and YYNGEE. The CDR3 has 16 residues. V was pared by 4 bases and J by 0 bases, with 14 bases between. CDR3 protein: CASSLGQPFSGNTIYF. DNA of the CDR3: TGTGCCAGCAGCCTCGGACAGCCCTTCTCTGGAAACACCATATATTTT.

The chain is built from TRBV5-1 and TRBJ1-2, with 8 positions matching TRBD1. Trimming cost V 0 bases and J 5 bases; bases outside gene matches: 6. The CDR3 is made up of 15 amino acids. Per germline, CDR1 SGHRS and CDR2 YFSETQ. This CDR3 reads CASSLADRQGYGYTF. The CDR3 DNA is TGCGCCAGCAGCTTGGCCGACAGACAGGGGTATGGCTACACCTTC.

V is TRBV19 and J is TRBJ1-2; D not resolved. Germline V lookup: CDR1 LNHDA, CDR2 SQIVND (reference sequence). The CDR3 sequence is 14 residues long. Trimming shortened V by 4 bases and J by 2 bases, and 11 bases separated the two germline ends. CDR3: CASSTPGRNYGYTF. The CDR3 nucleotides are TGTGCCAGTAGTACACCCGGGAGAAACTATGGCTACACCTTC.

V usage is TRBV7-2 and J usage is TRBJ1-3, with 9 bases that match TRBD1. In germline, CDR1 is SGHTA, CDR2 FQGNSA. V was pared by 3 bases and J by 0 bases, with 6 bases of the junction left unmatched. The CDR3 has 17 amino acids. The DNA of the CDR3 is TGTGCCAGCAGCTTGGGGGGACAGGGATTCTCTGGAAACACCATATATTTT. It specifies CASSLGGQGFSGNTIYF.

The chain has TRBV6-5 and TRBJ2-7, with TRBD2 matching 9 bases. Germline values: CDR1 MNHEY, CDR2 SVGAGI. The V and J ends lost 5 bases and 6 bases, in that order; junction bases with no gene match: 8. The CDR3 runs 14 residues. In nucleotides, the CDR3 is TGTGCCAGCAGTCCGAGGACTAGCGAAGGCGAGCAGTACTTC. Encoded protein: CASSPRTSEGEQYF.

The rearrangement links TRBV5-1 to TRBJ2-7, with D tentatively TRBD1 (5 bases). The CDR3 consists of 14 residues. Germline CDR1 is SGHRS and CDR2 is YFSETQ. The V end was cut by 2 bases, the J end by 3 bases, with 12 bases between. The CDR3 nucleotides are TGCGCCAGCAGCTTCGCAGGGAAAAGCTACGAGCAGTACTTC. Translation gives CASSFAGKSYEQYF.

CDR3 nucleotides: TGTGCCAGCAGTTGGGGAGGGTTGCAGTTCTTC. Amino acids: CASSWGGLQFF. The gene calls are TRBV6-2 or TRBV6-3 and TRBJ2-1; 7 bases are shared with TRBD2. Germline CDR1 and CDR2: MNHEY and SVGEGT. With V trimmed by 4 bases and J by 12 bases, 3 bases remained unmatched. The CDR3 sequence is 11 residues long.

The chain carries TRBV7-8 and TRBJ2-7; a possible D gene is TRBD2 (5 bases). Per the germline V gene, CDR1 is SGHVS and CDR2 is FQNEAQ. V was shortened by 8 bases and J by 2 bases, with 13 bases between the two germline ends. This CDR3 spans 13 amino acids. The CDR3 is CASCRTLTYEQYF. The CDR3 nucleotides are TGTGCCAGCTGTAGGACTCTTACCTACGAGCAGTACTTC.

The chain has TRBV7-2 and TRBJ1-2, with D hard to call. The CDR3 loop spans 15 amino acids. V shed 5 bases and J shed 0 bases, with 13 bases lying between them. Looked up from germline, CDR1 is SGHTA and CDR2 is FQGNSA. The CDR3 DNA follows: TGTGCCAGCAGCCCCGATTTACAAGCTAACTATGGCTACACCTTC. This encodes CASSPDLQANYGYTF.

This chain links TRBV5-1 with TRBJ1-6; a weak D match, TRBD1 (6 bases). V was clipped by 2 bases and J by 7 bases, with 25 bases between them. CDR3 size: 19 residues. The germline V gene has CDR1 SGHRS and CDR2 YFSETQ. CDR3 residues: CASSFYQHYEGEANSPLHF. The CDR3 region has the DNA TGCGCCAGCAGCTTCTACCAACACTATGAGGGGGAAGCCAATTCACCCCTCCACTTT.

The CDR3 protein is CASSSIKRERETNEKLFF. Written as DNA, the CDR3 is TGTGCCAGCTCATCGATTAAAAGAGAAAGGGAGACTAATGAAAAACTGTTTTTT. The V call is TRBV18, the J call TRBJ1-4; unclear D gene. This CDR3 is 18 amino acids long. The germline CDR1 and CDR2 sequences are KGHSH and LQKENI. Trimming pared 5 bases from V and 2 bases from J, leaving 21 bases between.

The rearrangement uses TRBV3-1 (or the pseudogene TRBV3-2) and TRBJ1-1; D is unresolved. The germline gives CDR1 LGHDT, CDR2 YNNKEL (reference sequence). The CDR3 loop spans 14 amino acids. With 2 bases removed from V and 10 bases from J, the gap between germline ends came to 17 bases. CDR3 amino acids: CASSQFGENSGAFF. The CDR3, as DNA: TGTGCCAGCAGCCAATTTGGTGAGAACTCAGGAGCTTTCTTT.

CDR3 bases: TGCGCCAGCAGCTTGGATATGGTCAGTTACAATGAGCAGTTCTTC. It translates to CASSLDMVSYNEQFF. This sequence joins TRBV5-1 and TRBJ2-1; the D is unclear. Germline assignment: CDR1 SGHRS and CDR2 YFSETQ. V lost 0 bases to trimming and J lost 4 bases, with 11 bases between them. This CDR3 has 15 residues.

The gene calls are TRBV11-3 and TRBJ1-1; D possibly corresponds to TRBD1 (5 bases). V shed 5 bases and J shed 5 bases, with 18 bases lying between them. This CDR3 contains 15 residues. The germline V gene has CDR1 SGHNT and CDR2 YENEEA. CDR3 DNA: TGTGCCAGCAGCCAGTCGGGGGTGAGTGGAACTGAAGCTTTCTTT. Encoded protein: CASSQSGVSGTEAFF.

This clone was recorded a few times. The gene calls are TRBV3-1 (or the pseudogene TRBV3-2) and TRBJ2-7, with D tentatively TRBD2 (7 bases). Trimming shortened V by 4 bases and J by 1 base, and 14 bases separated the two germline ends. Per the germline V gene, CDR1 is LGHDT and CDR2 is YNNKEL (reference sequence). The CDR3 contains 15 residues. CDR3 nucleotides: TGTGCCAGCAGCCCCGGGGGGCCCCCTTCCTACGAGCAGTACTTC. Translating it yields CASSPGGPPSYEQYF.

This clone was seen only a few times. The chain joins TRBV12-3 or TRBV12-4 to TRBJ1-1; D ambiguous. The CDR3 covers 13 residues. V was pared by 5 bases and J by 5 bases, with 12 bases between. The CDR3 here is CASSLSPVTEAFF. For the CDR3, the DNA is TGTGCCAGCAGTCTATCCCCCGTTACTGAAGCTTTCTTT.

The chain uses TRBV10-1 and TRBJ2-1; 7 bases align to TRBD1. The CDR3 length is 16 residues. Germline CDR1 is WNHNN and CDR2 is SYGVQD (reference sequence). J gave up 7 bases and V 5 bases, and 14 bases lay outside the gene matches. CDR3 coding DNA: TGCGCCAGCAGTCCCGACAGGGTCCGGGGCTGGAATGAGCAGTTCTTC. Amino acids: CASSPDRVRGWNEQFF.

In DNA, the CDR3 is TGCAGTGCTAGTAAGCAGGACAGCTATGGCTACACCTTC. Translated, it gives CSASKQDSYGYTF. V is TRBV20-1 and J is TRBJ1-2; the D gene is possibly TRBD1 (6 bases). CDR1 is DFQATT and CDR2 is SNEGSKA in the germline V gene (reference sequence). The CDR3 runs to 13 residues. With 3 bases removed from V and 4 bases from J, the gap between germline ends came to 12 bases.

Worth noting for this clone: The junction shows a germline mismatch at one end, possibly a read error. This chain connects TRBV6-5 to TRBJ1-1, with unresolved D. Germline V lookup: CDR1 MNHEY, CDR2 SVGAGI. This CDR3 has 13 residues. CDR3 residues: CASNYARDTEAFF. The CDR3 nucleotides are TGTGCCAGCAATTACGCTCGGGACACTGAAGCTTTCTTT.

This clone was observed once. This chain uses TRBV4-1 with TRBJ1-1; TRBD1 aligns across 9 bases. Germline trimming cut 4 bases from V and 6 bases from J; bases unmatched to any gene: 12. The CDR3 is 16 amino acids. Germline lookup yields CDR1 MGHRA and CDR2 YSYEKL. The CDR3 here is CASSPPGTGKFAEAFF. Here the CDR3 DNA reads TGCGCCAGCAGCCCACCGGGGACAGGGAAGTTCGCTGAAGCTTTCTTT.

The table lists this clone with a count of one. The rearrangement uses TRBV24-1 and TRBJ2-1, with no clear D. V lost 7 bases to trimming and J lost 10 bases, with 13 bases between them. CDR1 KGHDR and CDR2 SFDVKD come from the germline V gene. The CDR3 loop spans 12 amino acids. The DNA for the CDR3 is TGTGCCACCAGCCCCCTCCTTGGCGAGCAGTTCTTC. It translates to CATSPLLGEQFF.

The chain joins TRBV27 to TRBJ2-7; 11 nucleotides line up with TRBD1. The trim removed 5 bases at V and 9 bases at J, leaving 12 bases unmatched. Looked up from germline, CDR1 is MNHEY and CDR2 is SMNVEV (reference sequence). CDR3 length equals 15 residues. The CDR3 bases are TGTGCCAGCAGTCAAACCGGGACAGGGGGGGGAGGGCAGTACTTC. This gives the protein CASSQTGTGGGGQYF.

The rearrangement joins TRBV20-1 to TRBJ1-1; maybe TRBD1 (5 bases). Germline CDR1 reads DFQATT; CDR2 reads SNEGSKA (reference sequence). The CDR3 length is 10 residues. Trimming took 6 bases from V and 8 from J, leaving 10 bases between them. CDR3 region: CSARGAEAFF. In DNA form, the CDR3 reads TGCAGTGCCCGTGGGGCGGAAGCTTTCTTT.

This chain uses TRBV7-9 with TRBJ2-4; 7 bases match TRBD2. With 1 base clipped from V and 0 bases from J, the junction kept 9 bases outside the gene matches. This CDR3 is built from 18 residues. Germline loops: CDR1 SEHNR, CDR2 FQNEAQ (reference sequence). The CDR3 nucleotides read TGTGCCAGCAGCTTAGAGGGAGGGTTCCAATTAGCCAAAAACATTCAGTACTTC. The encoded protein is CASSLEGGFQLAKNIQYF.

The CDR3 DNA reads as TGCAGTGCTAGTGATGTGGGGGGGACTCAGCCCCAGCATTTT. This encodes CSASDVGGTQPQHF. V and J are TRBV20-1 and TRBJ1-5; tentative D call: TRBD1 (5 bases). Trimming left V 3 bases short and J 6 bases short, with 15 bases between. The germline gives CDR1 DFQATT, CDR2 SNEGSKA (reference sequence). CDR3 length: 14 amino acids.

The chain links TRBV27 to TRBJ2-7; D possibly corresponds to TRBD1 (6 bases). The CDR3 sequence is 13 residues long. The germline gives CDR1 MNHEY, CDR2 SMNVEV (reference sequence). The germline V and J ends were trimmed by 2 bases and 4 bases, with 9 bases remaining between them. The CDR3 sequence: CASSLGQLYEQYF. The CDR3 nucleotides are TGTGCCAGCAGTTTAGGACAGTTGTACGAGCAGTACTTC.